This T cell receptor (beta chain) was documented in a study of chemoradiotherapy in HPV16-positive cancers. Study-level background: A couple of HPV16-positive patients' cells yielded candidate HPV-specific clones and common motifs.

Germline CDR1 is MNHNS and CDR2 is SASEGT. The CDR3 consists of 13 residues. V shed 10 bases, J shed 1 base, and the junction held 5 bases outside the gene matches. Clones were read by immunoSEQ multiplex PCR, and TCRdb kept only the in-frame ones, dropping some. The sample lists more than 9,500 clones; roughly 90% were seen once. To note about this clone: Its antigen is as yet unknown.

Study results and limitations: Only a couple of HPV16-positive patients supplied the functional HPV-specificity definition. During treatment, candidate HPV-specific clones and E7-related motifs expanded in tumor. For HPV16-positive patients, expanding HPV-responsive T cells associated with longer recurrence-free survival.

Sequenced material: blood, taken from a patient who underwent chemoradiotherapy. The sequence was obtained from a human donor with HPV-associated anogenital cancer. The rearrangement uses TRBV6-1 and TRBJ1-1; 8 bases line up with TRBD1. The CDR3: CATPGQGNTEAFF. CDR3 sequence (DNA): TGTGCCACCCCCGGACAGGGGAACACTGAAGCTTTCTTT.